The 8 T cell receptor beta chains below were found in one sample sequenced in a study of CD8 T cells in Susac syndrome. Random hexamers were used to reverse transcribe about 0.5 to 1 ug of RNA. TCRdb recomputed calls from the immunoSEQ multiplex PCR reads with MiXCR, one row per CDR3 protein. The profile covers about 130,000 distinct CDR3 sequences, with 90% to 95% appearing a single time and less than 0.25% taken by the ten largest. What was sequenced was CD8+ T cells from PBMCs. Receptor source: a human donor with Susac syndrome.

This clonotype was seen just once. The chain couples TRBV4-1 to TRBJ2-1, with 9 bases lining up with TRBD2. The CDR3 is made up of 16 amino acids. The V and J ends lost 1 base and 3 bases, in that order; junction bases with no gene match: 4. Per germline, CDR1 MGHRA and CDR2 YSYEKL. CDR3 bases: TGCGCCAGCAGCCAAGGGGTAGCGGGAGTCTACAATGAGCAGTTCTTC. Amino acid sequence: CASSQGVAGVYNEQFF.

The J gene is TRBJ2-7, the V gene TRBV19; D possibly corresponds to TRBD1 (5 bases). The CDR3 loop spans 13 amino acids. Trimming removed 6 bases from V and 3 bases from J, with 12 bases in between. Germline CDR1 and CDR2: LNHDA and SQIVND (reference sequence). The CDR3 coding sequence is TGTGCCAGTAGCTGGGGCCGAGACTACGAGCAGTACTTC. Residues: CASSWGRDYEQYF.

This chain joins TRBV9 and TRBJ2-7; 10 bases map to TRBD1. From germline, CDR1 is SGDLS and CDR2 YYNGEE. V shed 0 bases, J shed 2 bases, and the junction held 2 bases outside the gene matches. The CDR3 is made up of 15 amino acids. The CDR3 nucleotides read TGTGCCAGCAGCGTAGGGACAGGGGGTGCCTACGAGCAGTACTTC. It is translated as CASSVGTGGAYEQYF. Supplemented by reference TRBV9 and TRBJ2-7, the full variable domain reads DSGVTQTPKHLITATGQRVTLRCSPRSGDLSVYWYQQSLDQGLQFLIQYYNGEERAKGNILERFSAQQFPDLHSELNLSSLELGDSALYFCASSVGTGGAYEQYFGPGTRLTVT.

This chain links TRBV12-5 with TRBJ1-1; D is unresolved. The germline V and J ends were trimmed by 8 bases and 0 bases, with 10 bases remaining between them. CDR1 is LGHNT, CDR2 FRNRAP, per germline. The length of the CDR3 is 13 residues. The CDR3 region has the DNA TGTGCTAGTCGCTCCGAGATGAACACTGAAGCTTTCTTT. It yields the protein CASRSEMNTEAFF.

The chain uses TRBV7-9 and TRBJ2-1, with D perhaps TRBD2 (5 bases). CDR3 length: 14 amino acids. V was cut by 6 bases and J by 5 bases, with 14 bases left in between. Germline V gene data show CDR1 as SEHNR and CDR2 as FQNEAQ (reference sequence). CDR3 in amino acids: CASRSTGLNNEQFF. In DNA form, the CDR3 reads TGTGCCAGCAGGTCAACTGGACTTAACAATGAGCAGTTCTTC.

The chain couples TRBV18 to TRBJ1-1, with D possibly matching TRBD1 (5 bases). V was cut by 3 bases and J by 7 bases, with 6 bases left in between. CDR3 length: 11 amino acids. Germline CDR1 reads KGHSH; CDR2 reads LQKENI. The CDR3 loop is CASSPQGEAFF. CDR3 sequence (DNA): TGTGCCAGCTCACCGCAGGGTGAAGCTTTCTTT.

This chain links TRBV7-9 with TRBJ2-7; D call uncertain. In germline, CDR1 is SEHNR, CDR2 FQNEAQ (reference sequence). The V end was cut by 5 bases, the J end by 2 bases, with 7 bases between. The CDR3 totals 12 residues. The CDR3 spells CASSPETYEQYF. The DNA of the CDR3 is TGTGCCAGCAGCCCAGAAACCTACGAGCAGTACTTC.

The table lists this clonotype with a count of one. The CDR3 region has the DNA TGTGCCAGCAGTTACTCGTCAGAGGGCTCTGGGGCCAACGTCCTGACTTTC. This encodes CASSYSSEGSGANVLTF. The V call is TRBV6-5, the J call TRBJ2-6, with a tentative D call TRBD2 (5 bases). This CDR3 contains 17 residues. CDR1 and CDR2 (germline): MNHEY, SVGAGI. The germline V and J ends were trimmed by 0 bases and 0 bases, with 9 bases remaining between them.